This T cell receptor (beta chain) was recorded in a study of cytotoxic CD8 clonotypes in ibrutinib-treated CLL. Overall study context: Investigators collected response samples after a median around 12 months of treatment, range 6 to 36. Study-level findings and limits: Clonality increased with ibrutinib response but returned toward baseline at progression. Few clonotypes were public, and these shrank or held steady under treatment.

Germline CDR1 is ENHRY and CDR2 is SYGVKD. The CDR3 is made up of 11 amino acids. V gave up 10 bases and J gave up 6 bases, with 10 bases separating them. This clone has just a few counts. Its antigen remains unidentified. The authors obtained around 1.8 micrograms of genomic DNA from cryopreserved PBMCs for TCR beta libraries. Clones were sequenced by immunoSEQ multiplex PCR, and TCRdb holds only the in-frame ones, with some missing. The sample shows a few hundred thousand clones, more than 65% of them seen only once. Sequencing used PBMCs, obtained before ibrutinib treatment. The origin of this receptor is a human donor with chronic lymphocytic leukemia. This rearrangement joins TRBV10-3 to TRBJ2-1; D remains ambiguous. The CDR3 bases are TGTGCCACCTCTGTGGGCAATGAGCAGTTCTTC. This encodes CATSVGNEQFF.